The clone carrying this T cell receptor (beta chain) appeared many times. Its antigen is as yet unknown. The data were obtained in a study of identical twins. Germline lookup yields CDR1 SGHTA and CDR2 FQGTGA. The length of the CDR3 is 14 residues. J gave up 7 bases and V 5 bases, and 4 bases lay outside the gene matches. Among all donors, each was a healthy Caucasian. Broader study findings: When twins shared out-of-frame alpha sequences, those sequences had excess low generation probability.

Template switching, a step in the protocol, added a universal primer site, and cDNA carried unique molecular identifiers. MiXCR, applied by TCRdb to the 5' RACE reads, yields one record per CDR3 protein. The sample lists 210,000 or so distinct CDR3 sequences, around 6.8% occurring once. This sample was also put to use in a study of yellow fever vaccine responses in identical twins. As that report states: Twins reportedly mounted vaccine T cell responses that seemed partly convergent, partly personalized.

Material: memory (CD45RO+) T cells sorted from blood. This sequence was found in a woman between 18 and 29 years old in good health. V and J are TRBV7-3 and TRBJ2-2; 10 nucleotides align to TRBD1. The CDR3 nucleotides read TGTGCCAGCAGCCGGGACAGGGGTGGCGGGGAGCTGTTTTTT. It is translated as CASSRDRGGGELFF.